The present entry profiles one TCR beta chain with its context. Its antigen is still unknown. The sample holds no much larger clone one base away, and base qualities are not on file. The data stem from a study of lymphopenia after photon versus proton radiotherapy (dated by TCRdb to about 2019). At the level of the whole study: Photon and proton radiation therapy were compared by the study for their immunological effects in patients with gastrointestinal tumors who developed high-grade lymphopenia. The study was designed to characterize how the impact on the immune system differs between the two radiation modalities. The cohort comprised approximately 21 patients with gastrointestinal tumors who received either photon or proton therapy and then developed lymphopenia. What the authors observed across the whole study: After the lymphocyte count nadir, oligoclonal expansion, especially of CD8+ Temra cells, was observed in photon-treated repertoires, and the drop in diversity was driven by this expansion. The authors looked at the survival association only in patients who died, and they framed better survival with proton therapy as a possibility rather than a demonstrated result. During treatment, patients who received proton therapy stayed relatively stable, whereas patients who received photon therapy lost naive T cells and TCR diversity and gained effector/memory populations. Across the cohort, a larger post-nadir drop in TCR diversity was inversely correlated with overall survival time among patients who died.

To prepare the library, the immunoSEQ multiplex PCR assay was applied. Deep sequencing of rearranged TCR beta loci, alongside multiparametric flow cytometry, was used to profile T cell repertoires. In its TCRdb copy, this immuneACCESS table keeps in-frame sequences only and misses some clones. Where compared with another copy, unresolved V genes explain less than half of these, and the others have no known cause. Across this sample there are approximately 150,000 clones, with approximately 91% seen only once. The top ten clonotypes cover approximately 4.7% of the sample. For CDR1 and CDR2, the germline V gene lists MDHEN and SYDVKM. The trim is 8 bases for V and 5 bases for J, with a gap of 15 bases between the germline ends. The CDR3 runs 13 residues from the cysteine to the phenylalanine. The DNA shown is the 39-base CDR3, in frame from base 1.

Recombination joined TRBV28 with TRBJ1-1, and perhaps TRBD1 as D gene, on 5 matching bases. The origin of this receptor is a man in his fifties with gastric cancer. The sample consisted of peripheral blood, taken from a patient treated with photon-based radiotherapy. The CDR3 protein: CASGGGFWTEAFF. At the DNA level, the sequence is TGTGCCAGCGGGGGGGGTTTTTGGACTGAAGCTTTCTTT.